This T cell receptor beta chain was identified in a study of blood T cells in healthy people across ages. Notes on the study in general: In these data, TCR beta diversity tracked strongly with naive T cell percentage. Per-million-T-cell TCR beta diversity fell roughly linearly with age.

The V and J ends lost 0 bases and 8 bases, in that order; junction bases with no gene match: 8. CDR1 and CDR2 from the germline V gene are LGHNA and YSLEER. The CDR3 extends over 16 amino acids. Worth noting for this clonotype: Its antigen is undetermined.

Next came a second PCR, run for about 7 to 11 cycles, which used a sample-barcoded 5' primer along with a J-beta primer mix. The template-switch adaptor, which had 12 random nucleotides, put a tag on each cDNA molecule. TCRdb redid the calling of the 5' RACE reads with MiXCR, one entry per CDR3 protein. The sample includes 700,000 or so distinct CDR3 sequences, about 20% of them seen just once. Material for sequencing was blood. The sequence came from a man in his 70s in good health. The chain is built from TRBV4-3 and TRBJ2-1; 9 bases fit TRBD2. CDR3 bases: TGCGCCAGCAGCCAAGACCGCGGGAGGGCCTGGGATGAGCAGTTCTTC. Translated, it gives CASSQDRGRAWDEQFF.